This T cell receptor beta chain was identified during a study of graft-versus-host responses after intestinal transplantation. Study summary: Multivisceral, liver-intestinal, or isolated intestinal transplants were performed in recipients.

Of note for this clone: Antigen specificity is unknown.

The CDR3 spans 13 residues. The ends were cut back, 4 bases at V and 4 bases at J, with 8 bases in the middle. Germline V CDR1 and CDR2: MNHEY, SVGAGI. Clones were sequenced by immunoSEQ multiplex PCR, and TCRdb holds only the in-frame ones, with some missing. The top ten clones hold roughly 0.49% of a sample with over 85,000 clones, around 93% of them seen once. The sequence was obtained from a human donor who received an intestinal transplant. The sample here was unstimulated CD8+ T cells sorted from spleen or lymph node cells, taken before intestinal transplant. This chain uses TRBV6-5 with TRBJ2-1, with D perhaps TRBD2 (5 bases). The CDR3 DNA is TGTGCCAGCAGTTTCGGACTTTACAATGAGCAGTTCTTC. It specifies CASSFGLYNEQFF.